This is a list of T cell receptor beta chains from one sample in a study of blood T cell repertoires in COVID-19. The protocol was immunoSEQ multiplex PCR, while the TCRdb copy is restricted to in-frame clones and leaves out a portion. There are some 460,000 clones in the sample; roughly 90% occur only once, and 4% to 5.5% lies in the top ten. The sample was peripheral blood. The source of these receptors is a woman aged 25 to 39 with acute or convalescent COVID-19. CDR3s include the opening cysteine and the closing phenylalanine or tryptophan. The D gene is left open where the match is weak. Size is omitted from some rows. Given values are once, few, many or a class for expanded clones.

>-|TRBJ2-7|-|TRBV6-5|15
TGTGCCAGCAGTTACGGTCGGGGAGGCTCCTACGAGCAGTACTTC
CASSYGRGGSYEQYF
>once|TRBJ1-5|-|TRBV6-2/TRBV6-3|15
TGTGCCAGCAGTTACTCGAGAGGGGGGGGTCAGCCCCAGCATTTT
CASSYSRGGGQPQHF
>-|TRBJ2-3|TRBD2|TRBV7-9|17
TGTGCCAGCAGCTCGACTAGCGGGGGGCCAAGCACAGATACGCAGTATTTT
CASSSTSGGPSTDTQYF
>-|TRBJ2-5|-|TRBV7-9|14
TGTGCCAGCAGCCTGACAGGTAACCAAGAGACCCAGTACTTC
CASSLTGNQETQYF
>-|TRBJ1-4|TRBD1|TRBV29-1|12
TGCAGCGTTGGGGACAGGGGGGAAAAACTGTTTTTT
CSVGDRGEKLFF
>once|TRBJ2-2|-|TRBV2|13
TGTGCCAGCACGGACAGAAGAACCGGGGAGCTGTTTTTT
CASTDRRTGELFF
>-|TRBJ1-1|TRBD1|TRBV29-1|13
TGCAGCGGAGGGGACAGGGGGATAACTGAAGCTTTCTTT
CSGGDRGITEAFF
>once|TRBJ2-1|-|TRBV2|15
TGTGCCAGCAGTGAAAACAGGGAATCCTACAATGAGCAGTTCTTC
CASSENRESYNEQFF
>once|TRBJ2-1|TRBD1|TRBV5-1|15
TGCGCCAGCAGCTTCAGGGGGCCCGATGCCGGTGAGCAGTTCTTC
CASSFRGPDAGEQFF
>-|TRBJ1-3|TRBD1|TRBV4-1|16
TGCGCCAGCAGCCAAGAGCCGACAGGGATTGGAAACACCATATATTTT
CASSQEPTGIGNTIYF
>-|TRBJ2-5|TRBD1|TRBV7-2|14
TGTGCCAGCAGCTTAAGGACAGGACAAGAGACCCAGTACTTC
CASSLRTGQETQYF
>-|TRBJ2-3|-|TRBV5-1|15
TGCGCCAGCAGCTTGCTGGTTAGTGGCACAGATACGCAGTATTTT
CASSLLVSGTDTQYF
>-|TRBJ2-5|TRBD2|TRBV9|16
TGTGCCAGCAGCGTAGGCCAACTAGCGGGCCAAGAGACCCAGTACTTC
CASSVGQLAGQETQYF
>-|TRBJ2-5|TRBD2|TRBV7-2|15
TGTGCCAGCAGCGCCCGCCCTAGCGGGGGAGAGACCCAGTACTTC
CASSARPSGGETQYF
>-|TRBJ1-1|-|TRBV4-1|13
TGCGCCAGCAGCCAACTCAGGGGTCCTGAAGCTTTCTTT
CASSQLRGPEAFF
>-|TRBJ1-1|-|TRBV6-5|16
TGTGCCAGCAGTTACTCGTTACAGTCCCTTTTGGATGAAGCTTTCTTT
CASSYSLQSLLDEAFF
>-|TRBJ2-7|-|TRBV4-1|15
TGCGCCAGCAGCCAAAGTCGGGGTGGCTCCTACGAGCAGTACTTC
CASSQSRGGSYEQYF
>once|TRBJ2-6|-|TRBV12-5|17
TGTGCTAGTGGTTATCCGGGACTCCGGTCTGGGGCCAACGTCCTGACTTTC
CASGYPGLRSGANVLTF
>-|TRBJ2-3|-|TRBV5-1|16
TGCGCCAGCAGCCTCTGGGCGGGCGGTTCCGCAGATACGCAGTATTTT
CASSLWAGGSADTQYF
>-|TRBJ2-7|-|TRBV2|15
TGTGCCAGCAGTGTTGACCTCACTAGGGGGTACGAGCAGTACTTC
CASSVDLTRGYEQYF
>-|TRBJ2-5|-|TRBV18|15
TGTGCCAGCTCAACCCAACACAGCTACCAAGAGACCCAGTACTTC
CASSTQHSYQETQYF
>-|TRBJ1-2|TRBD1|TRBV20-1|11
TGCAGTGCAGGGACAGACTATGGCTACACCTTC
CSAGTDYGYTF
>-|TRBJ2-2|-|TRBV24-1|19
TGTGCCACCAGTGATTCAGACTTAACCGTACCCTCGAACACCGGGGAGCTGTTTTTT
CATSDSDLTVPSNTGELFF
>once|TRBJ1-1|-|TRBV28|17
TGTGCCAGCAGCCAAGGAGGGGTGGTAATCTTAGGCACTGAAGCTTTCTTT
CASSQGGVVILGTEAFF
>once|TRBJ2-1|TRBD2|TRBV27|16
TGTGCCAGCAGTTCGGGAGGGGAGACTGGGGTGAATGAGCAGTTCTTC
CASSSGGETGVNEQFF
>-|TRBJ2-7|-|TRBV6-5|13
TGTGCCAGCAGTAGGAGTCAGGGCTACGAGCAGTACTTC
CASSRSQGYEQYF
>-|TRBJ1-5|-|TRBV4-1|16
TGCGCCAGCAGCCAAGATTCGGGGGTGGAGGGGCAGCCCCAGCATTTT
CASSQDSGVEGQPQHF
>-|TRBJ2-1|TRBD2|TRBV2|13
TGTGCCAGTACCGGGACTAGCGGAAATGAGCAGTTCTTC
CASTGTSGNEQFF
>-|TRBJ1-3|-|TRBV27|14
TGTGCCAGCAGTCCCACAGGGTCTGGAAACACCATATATTTT
CASSPTGSGNTIYF
>-|TRBJ2-1|TRBD1|TRBV9|18
TGTGCCAGCAGCGAGAGCGGGACAGGGGGCAACTCCTACAATGAGCAGTTCTTC
CASSESGTGGNSYNEQFF
>-|TRBJ2-1|-|TRBV18|17
TGTGCCAGCTCACCAATTGGGCCGACGTTTATTAACAATGAGCAGTTCTTC
CASSPIGPTFINNEQFF
>once|TRBJ2-7|TRBD1|TRBV4-1|14
TGCGCCAGCAGCCCCCAGACAGGGGCTTACGAGCAGTACTTC
CASSPQTGAYEQYF
>-|TRBJ2-4|TRBD1|TRBV5-4|13
TGTGCCAGCAATGGGGACAGTAAAAACATTCAGTACTTC
CASNGDSKNIQYF
>-|TRBJ1-1|-|TRBV5-6|14
TGTGCCAGCAGCTTGGCTGCGGCGAACACTGAAGCTTTCTTT
CASSLAAANTEAFF
>-|TRBJ1-1|-|TRBV7-9|15
TGTGCCAGCAGCTTCGCCAGGGTTGGGTTCACTGAAGCTTTCTTT
CASSFARVGFTEAFF
>-|TRBJ2-1|-|TRBV20-1|13
TGCAGTGCTAGTTCCAGTCATTCGGGAGAGCAGTTCTTC
CSASSSHSGEQFF
>-|TRBJ1-2|-|TRBV2|17
TGTGCCAGCAGAAAAGGGGGAGGGTGGGGAATTAGCTATGGCTACACCTTC
CASRKGGGWGISYGYTF
>-|TRBJ2-2|-|TRBV5-1|15
TGCGCCAGCAGTAGCGTGGGGGCGGACACCGGGGAGCTGTTTTTT
CASSSVGADTGELFF
>-|TRBJ1-6|-|TRBV21-1|15
TGTGCCAGCGGTCGGGCAGGGCCCAAAAATTCACCCCTCCACTTT
CASGRAGPKNSPLHF
>-|TRBJ2-1|-|TRBV6-5|13
TGTGCCAGCAGTTCCCTAGAAAACAATGAGCAGTTCTTC
CASSSLENNEQFF
>-|TRBJ1-1|-|TRBV19|13
TGTGCCAGTAGTAGCGACAGGAACACTGAAGCTTTCTTT
CASSSDRNTEAFF
>-|TRBJ2-7|-|TRBV18|13
TGTGCCAGCTCACTAGGGGTTTCCTACGAGCAGTACTTC
CASSLGVSYEQYF
>-|TRBJ2-7|TRBD1|TRBV6-5|14
TGTGCCAGCAGTTCGACGACAGGGGTCCACGAGCAGTACTTC
CASSSTTGVHEQYF
>-|TRBJ1-3|-|TRBV5-6|16
TGTGCCAGCAGCCCTGGGCCACTCCTCTCTGGAAACACCATATATTTT
CASSPGPLLSGNTIYF
>few|TRBJ1-1|-|TRBV5-1|13
TGCGCCAGCAGCTTGGCCGAGGGCAGGGAAGCTTTCTTT
CASSLAEGREAFF
>-|TRBJ2-6|-|TRBV5-1|21
TGCGCCAGCAGCTTGCTATTTCCAGGACAGATGATTCCCTCTGGGGCCAACGTCCTGACTTTC
CASSLLFPGQMIPSGANVLTF
>-|TRBJ2-5|TRBD1|TRBV5-1|13
TGCGCCAGCAGCTGGACAGGGGGAGAGACCCAGTACTTC
CASSWTGGETQYF
>-|TRBJ2-7|TRBD1|TRBV11-2|15
TGTGCCAGCAGCTTAACCTGGACAGGGTCCCACGAGCAGTACTTC
CASSLTWTGSHEQYF
>-|TRBJ2-3|TRBD2|TRBV5-1|15
TGCGCCAGCAGCTTTAGCGGGGGGGAGACAGATACGCAGTATTTT
CASSFSGGETDTQYF
>-|TRBJ1-1|TRBD1|TRBV12-3/TRBV12-4|13
TGTGCCAGCAGTCCAGGGGGAGTCACTGAAGCTTTCTTT
CASSPGGVTEAFF
>-|TRBJ2-2|-|TRBV28|15
TGTGCCAGCAGTTCCGCCGGGAACTACACCGGGGAGCTGTTTTTT
CASSSAGNYTGELFF
>-|TRBJ1-2|-|TRBV4-1|15
TGCGCCAGCAGCCAAGGTGCTTTGGGTCGGGATGGCTACACCTTC
CASSQGALGRDGYTF
>-|TRBJ2-3|TRBD2|TRBV4-1|15
TGCGCCAGCAGCCAGGCCGGGACTATGACAGATACGCAGTATTTT
CASSQAGTMTDTQYF
>once|TRBJ1-1|TRBD1|TRBV9|15
TGTGCCAGCAGCGAGGCGACAGGGGAGGCCACTGAAGCTTTCTTT
CASSEATGEATEAFF
>-|TRBJ1-5|-|TRBV28|13
TGTGCCAGCAGTTTACCCCCAGATCAGCCCCAGCATTTT
CASSLPPDQPQHF